The next 26 T cell receptor beta chains were all read from a single sample in a study of blood T cell repertoires in COVID-19. Clones were read by immunoSEQ multiplex PCR, and TCRdb kept only the in-frame ones, dropping some. The data show about 98,000 clones, with about 85% seen just once and more than 4.5% held by the top ten. The sequenced sample consisted of peripheral blood. These receptors were taken from a man in his sixties or seventies with acute or convalescent COVID-19.

The chain recombines TRBV28 with TRBJ1-5; no definite D call. The CDR3 extends over 14 amino acids. Germline assignment: CDR1 MDHEN and CDR2 SYDVKM. Trimming removed 6 bases from V and 3 bases from J, with 12 bases in between. CDR3 coding DNA: TGTGCCAGCAGGGTTTCGGGAAACAATCAGCCCCAGCATTTT. The encoded protein is CASRVSGNNQPQHF.

The chain uses TRBV2 and TRBJ1-2; no clear D gene. The V end was cut by 0 bases, the J end by 1 base, with 3 bases between. Germline-derived CDR1 and CDR2 are SNHLY and FYNNEI. This CDR3 is 13 amino acids long. The CDR3 protein is CASSEARNYGYTF. The CDR3 DNA sequence: TGTGCCAGCAGTGAAGCGCGTAACTATGGCTACACCTTC.

The chain carries TRBV6-5 and TRBJ1-6; D perhaps matches TRBD1 (6 bases). The CDR3 runs to 14 residues. The germline V gene has CDR1 MNHEY and CDR2 SVGAGI. Trimming took 6 bases from V and 7 from J, leaving 13 bases between them. Written as DNA, the CDR3 is TGTGCCAGCAGGCAAACAGGGAAGAATTCACCCCTCCACTTT. Its protein product is CASRQTGKNSPLHF.

The chain has TRBV2 and TRBJ2-5; a weak D match, TRBD2 (6 bases). This CDR3 has 12 residues. Germline V gene sequence: CDR1 SNHLY, CDR2 FYNNEI. The V gene lost 3 bases and the J gene lost 4 bases, with 6 bases spanning the gap. The CDR3 spells CASSEGGETQYF. The CDR3 bases are TGTGCCAGCAGTGAGGGGGGAGAGACCCAGTACTTC. Full variable domain (rest looked up from reference TRBV2 and TRBJ2-5): EPEVTQTPSHQVTQMGQEVILRCVPISNHLYFYWYRQILGQKVEFLVSFYNNEISEKSEIFDDQFSVERPDGSNFTLKIRSTKLEDSAMYFCASSEGGETQYFGPGTRLLVL.

This clone was found once. This chain connects TRBV28 to TRBJ2-7; D may be TRBD1 (6 bases). The CDR3 spans 13 residues. Germline V gene lookup returns CDR1 MDHEN and CDR2 SYDVKM. Between the trimmed V and J ends, which lost 7 bases and 2 bases, there was a span of 12 bases. CDR3 in amino acids: CASNKQGPYEQYF. The CDR3 nucleotides are TGTGCCAGCAATAAACAGGGCCCCTACGAGCAGTACTTC.

V gene TRBV5-1 combines with J gene TRBJ2-3; 10 bases are shared with TRBD2. Germline lookup yields CDR1 SGHRS and CDR2 YFSETQ. V trimming: 5 bases; J trimming: 3 bases; junction bases outside the gene matches: 6. CDR3 length: 15 residues. The CDR3, as DNA: TGCGCCAGCAGTCTAGCGGGGGCCCTAACAGATACGCAGTATTTT. The encoded protein is CASSLAGALTDTQYF. The full variable domain, rest sourced from reference TRBV5-1 and TRBJ2-3, is KAGVTQTPRYLIKTRGQQVTLSCSPISGHRSVSWYQQTPGQGLQFLFEYFSETQRNKGNFPGRFSGRQFSNSRSEMNVSTLELGDSALYLCASSLAGALTDTQYFGPGTRLTVL.

DNA of the CDR3: TGTGCCAGTAATCAGGACAGGGGGCTGTCTGGGGCCAACGTCCTGACTTTC. It is translated as CASNQDRGLSGANVLTF. The chain recombines TRBV19 with TRBJ2-6, with 11 positions matching TRBD1. The CDR3 spans 17 residues. Trimming at V came to 7 bases and at J to 1 base, leaving 6 bases not matched to a gene. The germline V gene has CDR1 LNHDA and CDR2 SQIVND (reference sequence).

The J gene is TRBJ1-1, the V gene TRBV5-6, with a possible D match to TRBD1 (5 bases). Trimming took 4 bases from V and 8 from J, leaving 21 bases between them. The CDR3 sequence is 15 residues long. CDR1 and CDR2 from the germline V gene are SGHDT and YYEEEE. CDR3 in amino acids: CASSGTGAPRGEAFF. In nucleotides, the CDR3 is TGTGCCAGCAGCGGTACTGGGGCACCTAGGGGCGAAGCTTTCTTT.

The chain couples TRBV5-1 to TRBJ2-3, with TRBD2 matching over 12 bases. Unmatched junction bases numbered 9, after V lost 5 bases and J lost 2 bases. The CDR3 is 17 residues long. CDR1 is SGHRS and CDR2 is YFSETQ in the germline V gene. DNA for the CDR3: TGCGCCAGCAGACCGATCGGACTAGCGGGGTACACAGATACGCAGTATTTT. It encodes CASRPIGLAGYTDTQYF.

This chain joins TRBV4-1 and TRBJ1-2; no reliable D call. V lost 0 bases, J lost 2 bases, and 13 bases lay in between. CDR1 is MGHRA and CDR2 is YSYEKL in the germline V gene. The CDR3 spans 16 residues. CDR3 residues: CASSQEVADGNYGYTF. CDR3 DNA sequence: TGCGCCAGCAGCCAAGAAGTGGCAGACGGGAACTATGGCTACACCTTC.

This chain links TRBV5-1 with TRBJ2-3; D is perhaps TRBD1 (6 bases). V was shortened by 4 bases and J by 6 bases, with 18 bases between the two germline ends. The CDR3 runs 15 residues. Germline CDR1 and CDR2: SGHRS and YFSETQ. CDR3 nucleotide sequence: TGCGCCAGCAGCCCCGGGACACGGGTAGGGGATACGCAGTATTTT. It specifies CASSPGTRVGDTQYF.

The rearrangement uses TRBV10-3 and TRBJ1-6, with a weak D call TRBD1 (5 bases). V lost 6 bases to trimming and J lost 6 bases, with 9 bases between them. The germline CDR1 and CDR2 sequences are ENHRY and SYGVKD. This CDR3 spans 13 amino acids. The DNA for the CDR3 is TGTGCCATCAGCCAGGGCAGTAATTCACCCCTCCACTTT. Amino acids: CAISQGSNSPLHF.

The chain links TRBV19 to TRBJ1-5; maybe TRBD1 (6 bases). The V end lost 5 bases, the J end lost 3 bases, and 11 bases lay between the germline ends. The CDR3 is 14 amino acids. Germline CDR1 LNHDA, CDR2 SQIVND (reference sequence). The CDR3 coding sequence is TGTGCCAGTAGTTTAACAGGGTACAATCAGCCCCAGCATTTT. Translated: CASSLTGYNQPQHF.

The V call is TRBV5-8, the J call TRBJ2-3; TRBD2 matches 7 bases. Germline values: CDR1 SGHTS, CDR2 YDEGEE. Losses at the gene ends were 0 bases for V and 5 bases for J; bases not matched to a gene: 9. This CDR3 region has 16 residues. The CDR3 DNA is TGTGCCAGCAGCTTGGGGACTTTGGGAGGGATAGATACGCAGTATTTT. Encoded protein: CASSLGTLGGIDTQYF.

The chain employs TRBV6-1 and TRBJ1-6; 9 positions match TRBD1. The CDR3 runs to 18 residues. CDR1 MNHNS and CDR2 SASEGT come from the germline V gene. After removal of 4 bases from V and 7 bases from J, the junction contained 14 bases not matched to a gene. Here the CDR3 reads CASSAGTGLGILNSPLHF. Written as DNA, the CDR3 is TGTGCCAGCAGTGCCGGGACAGGGCTAGGGATCCTCAATTCACCCCTCCACTTT.

This clone was found once. The chain links TRBV7-9 to TRBJ1-4, with 7 bases aligning to TRBD1. The CDR3 has 14 residues. Trimming at V came to 6 bases and at J to 6 bases, leaving 7 bases not matched to a gene. From germline, CDR1 is SEHNR and CDR2 FQNEAQ (reference sequence). The CDR3 is CASRGDRPYEKLFF. The CDR3 DNA is TGTGCCAGCAGGGGGGACAGACCTTATGAAAAACTGTTTTTT.

This chain joins TRBV9 and TRBJ1-4; a weak D match, TRBD1 (6 bases). Per the germline V gene, CDR1 is SGDLS and CDR2 is YYNGEE. The CDR3 runs 15 residues. V was trimmed by 3 bases and J by 3 bases, leaving 12 bases between them. The CDR3 region is CASSEGGAANEKLFF. In DNA form, the CDR3 reads TGTGCCAGCAGCGAAGGGGGGGCGGCTAATGAAAAACTGTTTTTT.

This clone came up a few times. CDR3 amino acids: CASSADRDGTEAFF. CDR3 in DNA: TGTGCCAGCAGTGCAGACAGGGATGGCACTGAAGCTTTCTTT. V is TRBV2 and J is TRBJ1-1, with TRBD1 matching over 7 bases. V shed 4 bases and J 4 bases; nucleotides not matched to a gene: 6. The germline gives CDR1 SNHLY, CDR2 FYNNEI. This CDR3 region has 14 residues.

This chain uses TRBV5-1 with TRBJ2-1; 7 nucleotides agree with TRBD2. Germline V gene data show CDR1 as SGHRS and CDR2 as YFSETQ. V trimming: 5 bases; J trimming: 1 base; junction bases outside the gene matches: 6. The CDR3 contains 15 residues. The CDR3 loop reads CASRETSYSYNEQFF. The DNA of the CDR3 is TGCGCCAGCAGAGAGACTAGCTATTCCTACAATGAGCAGTTCTTC.

The chain is built from TRBV6-5 and TRBJ1-3; D unresolved. This CDR3 spans 16 amino acids. The germline V gene encodes CDR1 MNHEY and CDR2 SVGAGI. The V and J ends lost 0 bases and 1 base respectively, with 10 bases between them. CDR3 DNA sequence: TGTGCCAGCAGTTACTCCCCGGGTTGGTCTGGAAACACCATATATTTT. The encoded protein is CASSYSPGWSGNTIYF.

CDR3 protein: CASSYPSGLGMDEQYV. The CDR3, as DNA: TGTGCCAGCAGTTACCCCTCCGGACTAGGGATGGACGAGCAGTACGTC. The chain carries TRBV6-8 and TRBJ2-7; 7 nucleotides agree with TRBD2. Trimming at V came to 2 bases and at J to 5 bases, leaving 12 bases not matched to a gene. The V gene's germline CDR1 is MNHGY and CDR2 SAAAGT. The CDR3 sequence is 16 residues long.

The rearrangement joins TRBV6-4 to TRBJ2-3; tentatively, D is TRBD2 (5 bases). In germline, CDR1 is MRHNA, CDR2 SNTAGT. CDR3 length: 14 amino acids. The V end lost 2 bases, the J end lost 4 bases, and 10 bases lay between the germline ends. Here the CDR3 DNA reads TGTGCCAGCAGTGACATCGGGAACTCAGATACGCAGTATTTT. This codes for CASSDIGNSDTQYF.

The chain employs TRBV19 and TRBJ1-1; the match to TRBD1 covers 8 bases. Germline CDR1 LNHDA, CDR2 SQIVND (reference sequence). The CDR3 has 16 amino acids. The trim removed 0 bases at V and 1 base at J, leaving 4 bases unmatched. The DNA of the CDR3 is TGTGCCAGTAGTATAGACTCGGGACAGGCGAACACTGAAGCTTTCTTT. Amino acid sequence: CASSIDSGQANTEAFF.

J is TRBJ1-3 and V is TRBV12-3 or TRBV12-4; D is ambiguous. The V end lost 6 bases, the J end lost 4 bases, and 10 bases lay between the germline ends. This CDR3 has 13 amino acids. The CDR3 spells CASSPGAGNTIYF. CDR3 bases: TGTGCCAGCAGCCCGGGAGCAGGAAACACCATATATTTT.

The CDR3 region is CASSSKAGEQFF. In DNA, the CDR3 is TGTGCCAGCAGCTCGAAAGCGGGAGAGCAGTTCTTC. This chain connects TRBV5-8 to TRBJ2-1, with TRBD2 matching over 7 bases. V lost 3 bases to trimming and J lost 10 bases; unmatched junction nucleotides: 4. This CDR3 spans 12 amino acids. The germline CDR1 and CDR2 sequences are SGHTS and YDEGEE.

This clone has a single count. The V call is TRBV6-1, the J call TRBJ2-4; D possibly corresponds to TRBD2 (5 bases). The ends were cut back, 0 bases at V and 3 bases at J, with 9 bases in the middle. The CDR3 consists of 15 residues. CDR1 is MNHNS and CDR2 is SASEGT in the germline V gene. CDR3 nucleotides: TGTGCCAGCAGTGAAGCGAAGGGAGTCAAAAACATTCAGTACTTC. Amino acid sequence: CASSEAKGVKNIQYF.